What follows describes a single T cell receptor (beta chain). This clone was recorded only once. The target of this receptor is not known. Qualities for individual bases were not recorded, and no much larger clone is one base off. CDR1 and CDR2 are read off the germline V gene (reference sequence) as LNHNV and YYDKDF. V and J lose 5 bases and 4 bases, and a span of 20 bases separates them. The CDR3 runs 16 residues from the cysteine to the phenylalanine. The retained sequence is limited to the CDR3, 48 bases, with the frame set at the first base. CD8 naive samples were obtained by positive selection for CCR7 among CD45RO-negative cells, yielding a CD45RA+CCR7+ population from which TemRA cells were excluded. The donors were healthy, HIV-negative adults with no recently reported acute infections or vaccinations. Only Caucasian adults living in Nashville, Tennessee, USA were represented among the donors. Blood was collected by leukapheresis, and PBMCs were isolated by Ficoll-Histopaque density gradient centrifugation and then cryopreserved in liquid nitrogen vapor phase. Analytical flow cytometry was used to check the purity and quantity of each magnetically sorted T cell population. From each sorted fraction, genomic DNA was isolated and quantified by UV absorbance on a Nanodrop 2000c.

The data belong to a study of shared clonotypes between healthy human individuals (dated by TCRdb to 2020 to 2021). Describing the broader study: The cohort comprised a couple of women and a few men aged 18 to 49 years. For each donor, three plates each were used for CD4 naive and CD4 memory, two plates were used for CD8 naive, and one plate was used for CD8 memory. Blood TCR repertoires of several healthy adults were deeply sequenced to estimate repertoire size and the extent of clonotype sharing between individuals. To increase sequencing depth and limit assay-specific biases, TCR repertoire library preparation and sequencing were carried out by different laboratories using diverse techniques. Per donor, leukapheresis produced somewhere between about 0.94 and 10 billion PBMCs. The investigation overall reported the following: Based on pairwise subsampling, the degree of clonotype sharing among donors was expected to be affected by sequencing depth. The small number of donors limited the genetic and exposure-history diversity represented. Rarefaction of sorted-subset datasets indicated incomplete sequencing despite the large sequencing depth. Estimated clonotype richness was generally larger for naive than for memory subsets. Sampling was limited to blood, and TCR repertoires in tissue likely differ from TCR repertoires in blood. Higher generation probabilities were observed for clonotypes shared by all four sorted-subset donors than for non-shared clonotypes. When four donors were compared, the shared fraction of clonotypes was about 5% for naive CD4, approximately 3.5% for naive CD8, more than 2% for memory CD4, and around 0.4% for memory CD8.

TCR CDR3 regions were amplified from genomic DNA by multiplex PCR using the deep immunoSEQ assay. Extracted genomic DNA from each cell subset was spread evenly across all wells of several immunoSEQ 96-well plates, with each plate serving as a replicate. For sorted subsets, approximately 0.2 ug of genomic DNA, equivalent to roughly 30,000 T cell genomes, went into each replicate PCR. Purified libraries were quantified with a Qubit 3.0 fluorometer, sized on a Bioanalyzer 2100, and re-quantified with the KAPA Library Quantification kit. Every immunoSEQ 96-well plate was sequenced on a separate single-read 150-cycle Illumina NextSeq 550 flow cell. As for the authors' bioinformatics: Because the immunoSEQ output included only junctional sequences and no quality scores, the filtering could not be the same as the filtering used for full-length reads. Sequences were annotated with PyIR, a Python wrapper for IgBLAST v1.9, using IMGT germline references to assign V/J genes and CDR3. Reads with weak V/J assignments (E-value above 1e-6), missing CDR3, stop codons, out-of-frame junctions, or ambiguous translated residues were removed. A V3J clonotype was defined by an identical inferred V gene, J gene, and CDR3 amino acid sequence. The percentage overlap between two repertoires was calculated by dividing the number of shared unique clonotypes by the size of the smaller repertoire. Three approaches were used to assess repertoire richness: RTK rarefaction, the Chao1 estimator, and Recon v2.1 estimates of unobserved clonotypes. Generation probabilities for all TCRbeta clonotypes obtained by the gDNA method from a handful of donors were computed using OLGA. TCRdb stores this immuneACCESS table with in-frame sequences only. Part of the clones is absent; in the studies checked, under half of the shortfall reflects unresolved V genes, and no reason is known for the rest. V and J calls and clone size are copied from that table; D and trimming were computed from the DNA. The sample table shows 2 million or so clones, and about 95% are seen once. The ten largest clones capture roughly 1% of the sample.

The source of this sequence is a man aged 18 to 30 in good health. The V gene is TRBV15 and the J gene is TRBJ1-2; a confident D gene designation cannot be given. Sequenced: naive CD8+ T cells sorted from blood. This specimen's cell subset or site label, per the study, means: CD45RA+CCR7+. The CDR3 protein: CATSGREGGSFYGYTF. The nucleotides read TGTGCCACCAGCGGGCGGGAAGGCGGATCTTTCTATGGCTACACCTTC. This CDR3, with the reference TRBV15 and TRBJ1-2 proteins standing in past its ends, gives the full variable domain DAMVIQNPRYQVTQFGKPVTLSCSQTLNHNVMYWYQQKSSQAPKLLFHYYDKDFNNEADTPDNFQSRRPNTSFCFLDIRSPGLGDTAMYLCATSGREGGSFYGYTFGSGTRLTVV.